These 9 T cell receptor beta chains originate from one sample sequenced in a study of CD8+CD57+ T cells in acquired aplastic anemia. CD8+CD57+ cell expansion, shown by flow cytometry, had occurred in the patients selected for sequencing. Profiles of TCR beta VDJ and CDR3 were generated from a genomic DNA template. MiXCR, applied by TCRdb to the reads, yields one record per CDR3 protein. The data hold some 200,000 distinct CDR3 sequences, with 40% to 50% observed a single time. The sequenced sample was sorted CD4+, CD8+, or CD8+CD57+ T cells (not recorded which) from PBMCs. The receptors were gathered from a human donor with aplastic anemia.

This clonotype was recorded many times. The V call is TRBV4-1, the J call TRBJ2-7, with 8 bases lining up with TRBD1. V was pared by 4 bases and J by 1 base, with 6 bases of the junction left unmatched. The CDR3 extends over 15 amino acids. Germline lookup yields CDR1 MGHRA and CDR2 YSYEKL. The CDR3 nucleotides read TGCGCCAGCAGCCCAGGACAGGGAAGGTCCTACGAGCAGTACTTC. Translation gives CASSPGQGRSYEQYF.

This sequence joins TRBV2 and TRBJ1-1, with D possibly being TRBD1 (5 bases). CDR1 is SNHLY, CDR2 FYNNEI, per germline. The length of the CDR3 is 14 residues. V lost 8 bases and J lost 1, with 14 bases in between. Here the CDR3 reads CASDEQGRNTEAFF. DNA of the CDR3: TGTGCCAGCGATGAGCAGGGAAGGAACACTGAAGCTTTCTTT.

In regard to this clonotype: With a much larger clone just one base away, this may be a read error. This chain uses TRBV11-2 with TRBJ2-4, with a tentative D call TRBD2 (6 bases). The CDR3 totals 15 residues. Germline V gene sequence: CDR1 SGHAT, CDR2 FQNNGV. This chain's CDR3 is CASSLGVSGKNTQYF. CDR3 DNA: TGTGCCAGCAGCTTAGGGGTTAGCGGCAAAAACACTCAGTACTTC.

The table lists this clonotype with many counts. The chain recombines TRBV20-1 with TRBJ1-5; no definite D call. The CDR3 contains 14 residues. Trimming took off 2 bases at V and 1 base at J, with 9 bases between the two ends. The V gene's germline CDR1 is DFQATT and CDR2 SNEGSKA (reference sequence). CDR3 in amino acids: CSARPGSSNQPQHF. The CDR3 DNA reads TGCAGTGCTAGACCAGGTTCCAGCAATCAGCCCCAGCATTTT.

CDR3 nucleotide sequence: TGTGCCAGCAGCCCCGGGACAGGTCTGACCGGGGAGCTGTTTTTT. It yields the protein CASSPGTGLTGELFF. The chain employs TRBV10-3 and TRBJ2-2; 8 nucleotides align to TRBD1. The CDR3 covers 15 residues. With 10 bases clipped from V and 5 bases from J, the junction kept 12 bases outside the gene matches. The V gene's germline CDR1 is ENHRY and CDR2 SYGVKD.

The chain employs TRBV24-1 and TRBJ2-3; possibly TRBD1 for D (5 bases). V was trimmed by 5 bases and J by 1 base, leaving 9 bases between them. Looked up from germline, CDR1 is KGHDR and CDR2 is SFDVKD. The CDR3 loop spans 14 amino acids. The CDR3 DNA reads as TGTGCCACCAGTGTGCAGGGCCGCACAGATACGCAGTATTTT. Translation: CATSVQGRTDTQYF.

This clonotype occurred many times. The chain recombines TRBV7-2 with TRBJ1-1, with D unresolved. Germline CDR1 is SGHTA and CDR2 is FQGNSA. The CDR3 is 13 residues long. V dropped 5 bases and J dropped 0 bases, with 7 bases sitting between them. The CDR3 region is CASSRTMNTEAFF. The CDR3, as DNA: TGTGCCAGCAGCCGGACTATGAACACTGAAGCTTTCTTT.

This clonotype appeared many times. In DNA, the CDR3 is TGCGCCAGCAGCTTGAGCGGGGAGAGGGGTCGGTGGCAGTACTTC. Its translation: CASSLSGERGRWQYF. V gene TRBV5-1 combines with J gene TRBJ2-7; 7 nucleotides align to TRBD2. The trim removed 1 base at V and 9 bases at J, leaving 13 bases unmatched. From germline, CDR1 is SGHRS and CDR2 YFSETQ. The CDR3 sequence is 15 residues long.

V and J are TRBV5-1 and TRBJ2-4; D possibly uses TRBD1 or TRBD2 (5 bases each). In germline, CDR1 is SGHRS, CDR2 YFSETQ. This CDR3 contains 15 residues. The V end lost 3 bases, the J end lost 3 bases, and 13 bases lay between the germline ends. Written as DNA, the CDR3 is TGCGCCAGCAGCTCTGGGACGGAGCACAAAAACATTCAGTACTTC. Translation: CASSSGTEHKNIQYF.